These T cell receptor beta chains were read from a single sample in a study of cytomegalovirus exposure and HLA in healthy donors. Libraries were prepared by immunoSEQ multiplex PCR; TCRdb keeps only in-frame clonotypes and omits some of them. The table has about 140,000 clones, approximately 68% seen once; the top ten hold roughly 2.1%. Input material: PBMCs. These receptors were collected from a man aged 40-50 years in good health and CMV-seronegative. The CDR3 runs from the conserved cysteine through the conserved F or W. Each record gives: clone size, J gene, D gene, V gene, CDR3 DNA, CDR3 protein. D genes are given only for firm matches. Size values are once, few and many counts, or a class for expanded clones, and some rows have none.

NA,TRBJ1-5,NA,TRBV2,TGTGCCAGCAGGAGGACAGTACGCCGGGACAATCAGCCCCAGCATTTT,CASRRTVRRDNQPQHF
NA,TRBJ2-2,NA,TRBV10-3,TGTGCCATTACAGGGGGGGATACCGGGGAGCTGTTTTTT,CAITGGDTGELFF
NA,TRBJ2-1,NA,TRBV5-1,TGCGCCAGCAGCCCGCTTAGGAGCTTTCCCGACAATGAGCAGTTCTTC,CASSPLRSFPDNEQFF
NA,TRBJ2-7,TRBD2,TRBV10-3,TGTGCCATCAGTGAGTTGGGACTAGCAGCCGAGCAGTACTTC,CAISELGLAAEQYF
NA,TRBJ2-1,TRBD2,TRBV7-9,TGTGCCAGCAGCTTAGTAGGACAGCTAGCGGGGGCTGGGCGTGAGCAGTTCTTC,CASSLVGQLAGAGREQFF
NA,TRBJ2-5,NA,TRBV15,TGTGCCACCAGCAGAGCGGCCGAGCCTTCGGGGGAGCAGTACTTC,CATSRAAEPSGEQYF
NA,TRBJ2-7,TRBD1,TRBV18,TGTGCCAGCTCAGACAGGGGGAGCTACGAGCAGTACTTC,CASSDRGSYEQYF
once,TRBJ2-3,NA,TRBV30,TGTGCCTGGAGCCTTGGCGGGGACACAGATACGCAGTATTTT,CAWSLGGDTDTQYF
NA,TRBJ1-6,TRBD1,TRBV5-6,TGTGCCAGCAGGCTTACAGGGGAAGCCTATAATTCACCCCTCCACTTT,CASRLTGEAYNSPLHF
NA,TRBJ1-1,NA,TRBV11-2,TGTGCCAGCAGCTTAGATACGGGAACTGAAGCTTTCTTT,CASSLDTGTEAFF
NA,TRBJ1-1,TRBD1,TRBV9,TGTGCCAGCAGCGTAACGGACAGGGGGATAGCTGAAGCTTTCTTT,CASSVTDRGIAEAFF
once,TRBJ2-1,TRBD1,TRBV2,TGTGCCAGCAGAGGGGGCAGGGGTAATGGCTCCTACAATGAGCAGTTCTTC,CASRGGRGNGSYNEQFF
NA,TRBJ1-5,TRBD1,TRBV7-2,TGTGCCAGCAGCTTAGTGGGACAGGGGGGGAATCAGCCCCAGCATTTT,CASSLVGQGGNQPQHF
NA,TRBJ1-4,TRBD1,TRBV9,TGTGCCAGCAGGGACAGGAATGGAAAACTGTTTTTT,CASRDRNGKLFF
NA,TRBJ2-1,TRBD2,TRBV4-1,TGCGCCAGCAGCCAGATAGCGGGATCCTACAATGAGCAGTTCTTC,CASSQIAGSYNEQFF
NA,TRBJ2-7,TRBD2,TRBV7-9,TGTGCCAGCAGCTTAGCGCTGGGGGAGGGCTACGAGCAGTACTTC,CASSLALGEGYEQYF
NA,TRBJ1-2,NA,TRBV4-1,TGCGCCAGCAGCCACCTTGGACAGTTCCCTAACAGGAACTATGGCTACACCTTC,CASSHLGQFPNRNYGYTF
NA,TRBJ2-1,TRBD2,TRBV13,TGTGCCAGCAGCTTCATAGGACTAGCGGGGGGGCTTGCTGAGCAGTTCTTC,CASSFIGLAGGLAEQFF
NA,TRBJ1-2,NA,TRBV27,TGTGCCAGCAGTTGGCAGGGTCGGTCTGGCTACACCTTC,CASSWQGRSGYTF
NA,TRBJ2-2,TRBD1,TRBV6-1,TGTGCCAGCAGTGTTTCTCGGACAGGGCCCGGGGAGCTGTTTTTT,CASSVSRTGPGELFF
NA,TRBJ1-2,TRBD1,TRBV7-8,TGTGCCAGCAGCTCCAGCCGGGACAGGGAGGGTCGCTACCCCTTC,CASSSSRDREGRYPF
once,TRBJ2-3,NA,TRBV6-9,TGTGCCAGCAGTTGTAGTCGCAAGTATTTT,CASSCSRKYF
NA,TRBJ2-7,NA,TRBV2,TGTGCCAGCAAGATACAGGGTGCGGGCTACGAGCAGTACTTC,CASKIQGAGYEQYF
once,TRBJ2-7,NA,TRBV5-4,TGTGCCAGCACCCAAGAAGGACAGAACTACGAGCAGTACTTC,CASTQEGQNYEQYF
once,TRBJ2-7,NA,TRBV18,TGTGCCAGCTCACCACGGACAGGAGGGGGCATATCCTACGAGCAGTACTTC,CASSPRTGGGISYEQYF
NA,TRBJ2-5,NA,TRBV7-2,TGTGCCAGCAGTTCTGGTCCGGGAGAGACCCAGTACTTC,CASSSGPGETQYF
NA,TRBJ2-1,TRBD2,TRBV7-2,TGTGCCAGCAGCCCGGGGGGGTGGCGGGGGTACAATGAGCAGTTCTTC,CASSPGGWRGYNEQFF
few,TRBJ1-1,NA,TRBV10-3,TGTGCCATCATGCCACAGGGTAGCACTGAAGCTTTCTTT,CAIMPQGSTEAFF
NA,TRBJ2-3,NA,TRBV7-2,TGTGCCAGCAGCCCCGCGGGTGGGTCGACAGATACGCAGTATTTT,CASSPAGGSTDTQYF
once,TRBJ2-7,TRBD2,TRBV4-1,TGCGCCAGCAGCCAAACCGGACTAGCGGGAGGTTCCTACGAGCAGTACTTC,CASSQTGLAGGSYEQYF
NA,TRBJ1-6,TRBD1,TRBV10-3,TGTGCCATCAGGCCCGGGACAGGGGAAGGTTCACCCCTCAACTTT,CAIRPGTGEGSPLNF
NA,TRBJ1-2,NA,TRBV7-9,TGTGCCAGCAGCCCGGGGGGGGGCAACTATGGCTACACCTTC,CASSPGGGNYGYTF
NA,TRBJ2-5,NA,TRBV28,TGTGCCAGCGGCGGGAATCACATGGGGGAGACCCAGTACTTC,CASGGNHMGETQYF
NA,TRBJ1-1,TRBD1,TRBV6-5,TGTGCCAGCAGATCGCCAGGGGGCACTGAAGCTTTCTTT,CASRSPGGTEAFF
NA,TRBJ2-5,TRBD2,TRBV5-4,TGTGCCAGCAGCTTCAACCGCGGGGGGGCCCCGGAGACCCAGTACTTC,CASSFNRGGAPETQYF